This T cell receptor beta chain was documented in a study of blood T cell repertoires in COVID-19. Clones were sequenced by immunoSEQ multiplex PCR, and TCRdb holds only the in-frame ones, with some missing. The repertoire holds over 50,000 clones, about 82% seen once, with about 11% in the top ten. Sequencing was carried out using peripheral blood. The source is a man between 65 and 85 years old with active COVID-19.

The DNA for the CDR3 is TGTGCCAGTAGTCCTTCAGGGTCCTATGGCTACACCTTC. Its translation is CASSPSGSYGYTF. The V call is TRBV19, the J call TRBJ1-2; weak D call: TRBD1 (5 bases). The V end was cut by 5 bases, the J end by 4 bases, with 11 bases between. Germline V gene data show CDR1 as LNHDA and CDR2 as SQIVND (reference sequence). This CDR3 is built from 13 residues.